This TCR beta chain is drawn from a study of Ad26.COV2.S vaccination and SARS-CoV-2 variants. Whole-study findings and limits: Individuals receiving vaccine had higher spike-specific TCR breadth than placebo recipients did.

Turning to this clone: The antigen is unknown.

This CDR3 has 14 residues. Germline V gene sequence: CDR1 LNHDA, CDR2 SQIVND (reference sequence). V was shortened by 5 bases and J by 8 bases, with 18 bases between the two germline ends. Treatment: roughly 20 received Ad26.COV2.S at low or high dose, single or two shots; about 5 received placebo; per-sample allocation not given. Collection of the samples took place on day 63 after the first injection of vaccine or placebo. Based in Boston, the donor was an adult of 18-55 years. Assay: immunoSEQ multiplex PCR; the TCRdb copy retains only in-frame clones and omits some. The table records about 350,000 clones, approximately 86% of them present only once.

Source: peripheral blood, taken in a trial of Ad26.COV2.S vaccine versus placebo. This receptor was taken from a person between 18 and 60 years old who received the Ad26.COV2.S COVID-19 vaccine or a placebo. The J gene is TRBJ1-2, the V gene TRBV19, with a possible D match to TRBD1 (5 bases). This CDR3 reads CASSSGLLDRGYTF. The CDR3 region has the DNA TGTGCCAGTAGTTCGGGGCTCTTGGACCGGGGCTACACCTTC. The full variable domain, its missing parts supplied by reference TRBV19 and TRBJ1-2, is DGGITQSPKYLFRKEGQNVTLSCEQNLNHDAMYWYRQDPGQGLRLIYYSQIVNDFQKGDIAEGYSVSREKKESFPLTVTSAQKNPTAFYLCASSSGLLDRGYTFGSGTRLTVV.